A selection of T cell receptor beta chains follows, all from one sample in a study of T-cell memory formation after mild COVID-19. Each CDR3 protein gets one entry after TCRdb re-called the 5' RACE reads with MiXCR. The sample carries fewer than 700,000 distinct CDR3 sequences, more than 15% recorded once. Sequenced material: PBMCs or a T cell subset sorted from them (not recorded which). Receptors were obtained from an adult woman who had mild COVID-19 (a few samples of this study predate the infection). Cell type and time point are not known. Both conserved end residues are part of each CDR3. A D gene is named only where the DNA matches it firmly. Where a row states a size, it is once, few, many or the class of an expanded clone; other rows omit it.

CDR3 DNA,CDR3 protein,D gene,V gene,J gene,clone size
TGCGCCAGCAGCCAAGAAACTTACAGCCGGTCCGAGCAGTACTTC,CASSQETYSRSEQYF,.,TRBV4-1,TRBJ2-7,.
TGTGCCAGCAGCTTCCACCCCCGGGCGGCCACAGATACGCAGTATTTT,CASSFHPRAATDTQYF,.,TRBV9,TRBJ2-3,.
TGTGCCAGCACCAAGGGACAGGTCTACGAGCAGTACTTC,CASTKGQVYEQYF,TRBD1,TRBV6-6,TRBJ2-7,.
TGTGCCAGCAGCTTAAGAGGGACAGCGCTTTCGAACACTGAAGCTTTCTTT,CASSLRGTALSNTEAFF,TRBD1,TRBV7-9,TRBJ1-1,.
TGTGCCAGCAGCCATCGGGGGGCGTCGGTTGTCTATGGCTACACCTTC,CASSHRGASVVYGYTF,.,TRBV5-6,TRBJ1-2,.
TGTGCCAGCAGCTTACGCCCAGAGTACGGCAATCAGCCCCAGCATTTT,CASSLRPEYGNQPQHF,.,TRBV5-6,TRBJ1-5,many
TGTGCCTGGACCCCACAGGCAAACACTGAAGCTTTCTTT,CAWTPQANTEAFF,.,TRBV30,TRBJ1-1,few
TGTGCCAGCAGTTACTCGCCTAGGACAGGGGGCAGTGGCTACACCTTC,CASSYSPRTGGSGYTF,TRBD1,TRBV6-6,TRBJ1-2,.
TGTGCCAGCAACCGGTTTGGCTCCTACGAGCAGTACTTC,CASNRFGSYEQYF,.,TRBV12-3/TRBV12-4,TRBJ2-7,many
TGTGCCAGCAGTTTAGGCGCCGGGGGGACCCATGAGCAGTTCTTC,CASSLGAGGTHEQFF,TRBD2,TRBV12-3/TRBV12-4,TRBJ2-1,many
TGCAGTGCTAGAGCGGGTGGCAGGGCCCCGAACACTGAAGCTTTCTTT,CSARAGGRAPNTEAFF,.,TRBV20-1,TRBJ1-1,.
TGCGCCAGCAGCCAGCCGACTAGCGAACCCTACAATGAGCAGTTCTTC,CASSQPTSEPYNEQFF,TRBD2,TRBV4-1,TRBJ2-1,.
TGTGCCAGCACCCCTGGGGACTACTGGTACGAGCAGTACTTC,CASTPGDYWYEQYF,TRBD2,TRBV9,TRBJ2-7,.
TGTGCCAGCAGCCCGCCCCCGGGGTGGGACTCCTACGAGCAGTACTTC,CASSPPPGWDSYEQYF,.,TRBV7-9,TRBJ2-7,.
TGCAGCGTTGCTGACAGCCAAGAGACCCAGTACTTC,CSVADSQETQYF,.,TRBV29-1,TRBJ2-5,many
TGTGCCAGCAGCACAAGACAGGGAGTAGGGAAGAACACTGAAGCTTTCTTT,CASSTRQGVGKNTEAFF,TRBD1,TRBV5-5,TRBJ1-1,few